These 9 T cell receptor beta chains came from one sample sequenced in a study of CD8+ T cells in alopecia areata. Described treatment: oral pan-JAK inhibitor, 5-10 mg twice daily. cDNA prepared by RNA extraction and subsequent reverse transcription served as the template for sequencing. Some clones are missing from TCRdb's copy, which holds only in-frame ones; the method was immunoSEQ multiplex PCR. The table has about 180,000 clones, less than 75% seen once. The specimen comprised CD4+ T cells sorted from blood, sampled at approximately week 60, from a patient treated with tofacitinib. The receptors here all came from a human donor with alopecia areata.

This clone was detected only a few times. The chain joins TRBV5-1 to TRBJ2-3; TRBD2 matches 9 bases. Germline CDR1 reads SGHRS; CDR2 reads YFSETQ. V was pared by 0 bases and J by 5 bases, with 10 bases of the junction left unmatched. The CDR3 extends over 17 amino acids. The CDR3 sequence is CASSLEGGGAGRDTQYF. The CDR3 nucleotides read TGCGCCAGCAGCTTGGAAGGCGGGGGGGCCGGGAGAGATACGCAGTATTTT.

This chain joins TRBV7-9 and TRBJ2-7; 7 bases agree with TRBD1. The CDR3 runs to 15 residues. Germline lookup yields CDR1 SEHNR and CDR2 FQNEAQ (reference sequence). The V gene end was trimmed by 1 base and the J gene end by 2 bases; junction bases not matched to a gene: 5. DNA for the CDR3: TGTGCCAGCAGCTTAGGACAGGGCTCGGCCTACGAGCAGTACTTC. Translated: CASSLGQGSAYEQYF.

The CDR3, as DNA: TGCAGCGTTCGCAAACAGGGGGCAGAGGACACTGAAGCTTTCTTT. It is translated as CSVRKQGAEDTEAFF. V and J are TRBV29-1 and TRBJ1-1; 9 bases map to TRBD1. Trimming removed 5 bases from V and 3 bases from J; junction bases left unmatched: 10. Per the germline V gene, CDR1 is SQVTM and CDR2 is ANQGSEA. The CDR3 is 15 amino acids.

The chain links TRBV30 to TRBJ2-1, with a weak D call TRBD1 (6 bases). V gave up 2 bases and J gave up 15 bases, with 14 bases separating them. The germline CDR1 and CDR2 sequences are GTSNPN and SVGIG (reference sequence). CDR3 length: 11 amino acids. The CDR3 DNA follows: TGTGCCTGGAGTCCAACGACAGGTCTGTTCTTC. It specifies CAWSPTTGLFF. Looking up the rest from reference TRBV30 and TRBJ2-1 gives the full variable domain: SQTIHQWPATLVQPVGSPLSLECTVEGTSNPNLYWYRQAAGRGLQLLFYSVGIGQISSEVPQNLSASRPQDRQFILSSKKLLLSDSGFYLCAWSPTTGLFFGPGTRLTVL.

This clone was observed a handful of times. The chain joins TRBV11-2 to TRBJ2-5, with D tentatively TRBD2 (6 bases). CDR1 is SGHAT, CDR2 FQNNGV, per germline. CDR3 length: 15 residues. With 2 bases removed from V and 2 bases from J, the gap between germline ends came to 12 bases. CDR3 coding DNA: TGTGCCAGCAGCTTACCAGGGACTTTTCAAGAGACCCAGTACTTC. Amino acids: CASSLPGTFQETQYF.

There are a few counts of this clone. The V and J genes are TRBV29-1 and TRBJ2-3; no firm D call. V was pared by 2 bases and J by 1 base, with 10 bases between. The CDR3 is made up of 14 amino acids. Germline values: CDR1 SQVTM, CDR2 ANQGSEA. CDR3 amino acids: CSVETQIRTDTQYF. The CDR3 bases are TGCAGCGTTGAAACACAAATCCGCACAGATACGCAGTATTTT.

V gene TRBV25-1 combines with J gene TRBJ1-6; a possible D gene is TRBD1 (6 bases). This CDR3 is built from 18 residues. Looked up from germline, CDR1 is MGHDK and CDR2 is SYGVNS. The V end lost 3 bases, the J end lost 9 bases, and 24 bases lay between the germline ends. In DNA form, the CDR3 reads TGTGCCAGCAGTGATAATCGCGTGGGAGGCGGAGGGGGTTCACCCCTCCACTTT. Residues: CASSDNRVGGGGGSPLHF. Based on the CDR3 plus reference TRBV25-1 and TRBJ1-6, the full variable domain is EADIYQTPRYLVIGTGKKITLECSQTMGHDKMYWYQQDPGMELHLIHYSYGVNSTEKGDLSSESTVSRIRTEHFPLTLESARPSHTSQYLCASSDNRVGGGGGSPLHFGNGTRLTVT.

This clone was picked up a small number of times. The chain links TRBV29-1 to TRBJ2-1; D gene unclear. V lost 2 bases and J lost 13, with 9 bases in between. The V gene's germline CDR1 is SQVTM and CDR2 ANQGSEA. The CDR3 loop spans 10 amino acids. CDR3 region: CSVEFNGQFF. For the CDR3, the DNA is TGCAGCGTTGAATTCAATGGTCAGTTCTTC.

The CDR3 DNA follows: TGTGCCAGCAGCCCACCCGGACAGGGAGAAAAGCAGTACTTC. Translation: CASSPPGQGEKQYF. V usage is TRBV13 and J usage is TRBJ2-7, with 8 positions matching TRBD1. Looked up from germline, CDR1 is PRHDT and CDR2 is FYEKMQ (reference sequence). CDR3 length: 14 amino acids. With V trimmed by 5 bases and J by 8 bases, 11 bases remained unmatched.